One sample yielded the 15 T cell receptor beta chains listed below, sequenced in a study of early T cells in non-severe SARS-CoV-2 infection. TCRdb reanalysed the 5' RACE reads using MiXCR and keeps one entry per CDR3 protein. The sample holds 25,000 to 35,000 distinct CDR3 sequences, about 3% seen once. Sequencing used whole blood. These TCRs come from an adult who was a healthcare worker with PCR-confirmed SARS-CoV-2 infection or an uninfected control (not recorded which).

This clonotype was seen repeatedly, ten times or more. The rearrangement uses TRBV6-1 and TRBJ2-1; maybe TRBD1 (5 bases). Germline loops: CDR1 MNHNS, CDR2 SASEGT. With 4 bases removed from V and 5 bases from J, the gap between germline ends came to 12 bases. The CDR3 sequence is 14 residues long. CDR3 coding DNA: TGTGCCAGCAGTGTTCAGGGTCGGGACAATGAGCAGTTCTTC. Protein product: CASSVQGRDNEQFF.

This clonotype was seen many times. CDR3 bases: TGTGCCACCACCAGACTAGCGGGGGGAACCACAGATACGCAGTATTTT. It translates to CATTRLAGGTTDTQYF. The chain couples TRBV19 to TRBJ2-3, with 13 bases identical to TRBD2. The germline V gene encodes CDR1 LNHDA and CDR2 SQIVND (reference sequence). The CDR3 runs to 16 residues. V dropped 10 bases and J dropped 2; count of bases not matched to a gene: 9.

This clonotype showed up many times. The chain combines TRBV7-9 with TRBJ2-1, with D hard to call. The CDR3 is 13 amino acids. The germline gives CDR1 SEHNR, CDR2 FQNEAQ (reference sequence). V dropped 3 bases and J dropped 2 bases, with 5 bases sitting between them. The CDR3 DNA sequence: TGTGCCAGCAGCTTCGCTACCTACAATGAGCAGTTCTTC. It yields the protein CASSFATYNEQFF.

This clonotype was seen many times. The J gene is TRBJ2-4, the V gene TRBV5-4; weak D call: TRBD1 (5 bases). Per germline, CDR1 SGHNT and CDR2 YYREEE (reference sequence). The V end lost 3 bases, the J end lost 0 bases, and 13 bases lay between the germline ends. This CDR3 has 16 residues. As DNA, the CDR3 is TGTGCCAGCAGCTCAGACAGCCTAATAGCCAAAAACATTCAGTACTTC. Its protein is CASSSDSLIAKNIQYF.

J is TRBJ2-7 and V is TRBV7-8; TRBD1 agrees at 7 bases. The length of the CDR3 is 11 residues. Germline values: CDR1 SGHVS, CDR2 FQNEAQ. The CDR3 here is CASSSGQVRDV. As DNA, the CDR3 is TGTGCCAGCAGCTCCGGACAGGTTCGAGACGTC.

This clonotype appeared many times. The chain couples TRBV6-5 to TRBJ1-2; 8 positions agree with TRBD1. The CDR3 consists of 15 residues. The V gene's germline CDR1 is MNHEY and CDR2 SVGAGI. The junction had 10 bases not matched to a gene; V was cut back by 2 bases and J by 8 bases. CDR3 nucleotide sequence: TGTGCCAGCAGTTACAGGCAGGGGGCTCGTAAAGGCTACACCTTC. This gives the protein CASSYRQGARKGYTF.

This clonotype was recorded at least ten times. The CDR3 sequence: CASSRGQVPGQPQHF. The CDR3 DNA reads as TGTGCCAGCAGCCGCGGACAGGTCCCAGGTCAGCCCCAGCATTTT. This chain uses TRBV5-5 with TRBJ1-5; 7 bases are shared with TRBD1. The germline V gene has CDR1 SGHKS and CDR2 YYEKEE (reference sequence). V trimming: 4 bases; J trimming: 6 bases; junction bases outside the gene matches: 10. The CDR3 spans 15 residues. Based on the CDR3 plus reference TRBV5-5 and TRBJ1-5, the full variable domain is DAGVTQSPTHLIKTRGQQVTLRCSPISGHKSVSWYQQVLGQGPQFIFQYYEKEERGRGNFPDRFSARQFPNYSSELNVNALLLGDSALYLCASSRGQVPGQPQHFGDGTRLSIL.

This clonotype was seen at least ten times. The J gene is TRBJ1-5, the V gene TRBV7-9; TRBD1 is a possible D gene (6 bases). This CDR3 region has 17 residues. CDR1 and CDR2 from the germline V gene are SEHNR and FQNEAQ (reference sequence). Trimming removed 3 bases at V and 10 bases at J, with 25 bases between. DNA for the CDR3: TGTGCCAGCAGCTTGATAGGGACACGGGCGTTGCGGGGACCCCAGCATTTT. It yields the protein CASSLIGTRALRGPQHF.

This clonotype is medium-sized. The chain is built from TRBV11-2 and TRBJ2-7; 10 bases align to TRBD1. The trim removed 5 bases at V and 3 bases at J, leaving 4 bases unmatched. Per germline, CDR1 SGHAT and CDR2 FQNNGV. This CDR3 is built from 14 residues. CDR3 nucleotides: TGTGCCAGCAGCCCCCGGGACAGGGGCTACGAGCAGTACGTC. This gives the protein CASSPRDRGYEQYV.

This clonotype was observed at least ten times. V and J are TRBV2 and TRBJ1-6, with D possibly matching TRBD1 (6 bases). CDR1 and CDR2 from the germline V gene are SNHLY and FYNNEI. The CDR3 is 15 residues long. Trimming shortened V by 5 bases and J by 6 bases, and 14 bases separated the two germline ends. CDR3 loop: CASSRGHQGNSPLHF. CDR3 in DNA: TGTGCCAGCAGTCGGGGACACCAGGGTAATTCACCCCTCCACTTT.

This clonotype was found many times. V gene TRBV3-1 combines with J gene TRBJ1-1; unclear D gene. The CDR3 length is 12 residues. Germline V gene data show CDR1 as LGHDT and CDR2 as YNNKEL (reference sequence). V dropped 7 bases and J dropped 2 bases, with 8 bases sitting between them. The CDR3 spells CASIILNTEAFF. CDR3 DNA sequence: TGTGCCAGCATTATATTAAACACTGAAGCTTTCTTT.

Many counts were recorded for this clonotype. V and J are TRBV5-1 and TRBJ1-2; 8 bases map to TRBD1. Germline-derived CDR1 and CDR2 are SGHRS and YFSETQ. The CDR3 extends over 13 amino acids. V dropped 5 bases and J dropped 10; count of bases not matched to a gene: 10. The CDR3 region has the DNA TGCGCCAGCAGTCTGGGGACAGGCGAGGACTACACCTTC. Its protein is CASSLGTGEDYTF. Based on the CDR3 plus reference TRBV5-1 and TRBJ1-2, the full variable domain is KAGVTQTPRYLIKTRGQQVTLSCSPISGHRSVSWYQQTPGQGLQFLFEYFSETQRNKGNFPGRFSGRQFSNSRSEMNVSTLELGDSALYLCASSLGTGEDYTFGSGTRLTVV.

This clonotype has a count of ten or more. V gene TRBV18 combines with J gene TRBJ2-3; weak D call: TRBD1 (6 bases). The CDR3 covers 13 residues. The V gene's germline CDR1 is KGHSH and CDR2 LQKENI. V lost 2 bases and J 4 bases, leaving 7 bases between the germline ends. CDR3 amino acids: CASSPRGSDTQYF. The CDR3 bases are TGTGCCAGCTCACCAAGGGGGTCAGATACGCAGTATTTT. The full variable domain, its missing parts supplied by reference TRBV18 and TRBJ2-3, is NAGVMQNPRHLVRRRGQEARLRCSPMKGHSHVYWYRQLPEEGLKFMVYLQKENIIDESGMPKERFSAEFPKEGPSILRIQQVVRGDSAAYFCASSPRGSDTQYFGPGTRLTVL.

Ten or more counts support this clonotype. The chain recombines TRBV20-1 with TRBJ1-5; possibly TRBD1 for D (5 bases). CDR3 length equals 13 residues. The germline V gene encodes CDR1 DFQATT and CDR2 SNEGSKA (reference sequence). Between the trimmed V and J ends, which lost 3 bases and 5 bases, there was a span of 11 bases. DNA of the CDR3: TGCAGTGCTAGTCCGCAGGGTTATCAGCCCCAGCATTTT. This sequence encodes CSASPQGYQPQHF.

This clonotype showed up many times. The rearrangement links TRBV12-3 or TRBV12-4 to TRBJ2-1; 8 nucleotides match TRBD1. This CDR3 has 14 amino acids. Unmatched junction bases numbered 10, after V lost 7 bases and J lost 8 bases. CDR3 DNA sequence: TGTGCCAGCAACCACCGGGACAGGAGTGATGAGCAGTTCTTC. Translating it yields CASNHRDRSDEQFF.